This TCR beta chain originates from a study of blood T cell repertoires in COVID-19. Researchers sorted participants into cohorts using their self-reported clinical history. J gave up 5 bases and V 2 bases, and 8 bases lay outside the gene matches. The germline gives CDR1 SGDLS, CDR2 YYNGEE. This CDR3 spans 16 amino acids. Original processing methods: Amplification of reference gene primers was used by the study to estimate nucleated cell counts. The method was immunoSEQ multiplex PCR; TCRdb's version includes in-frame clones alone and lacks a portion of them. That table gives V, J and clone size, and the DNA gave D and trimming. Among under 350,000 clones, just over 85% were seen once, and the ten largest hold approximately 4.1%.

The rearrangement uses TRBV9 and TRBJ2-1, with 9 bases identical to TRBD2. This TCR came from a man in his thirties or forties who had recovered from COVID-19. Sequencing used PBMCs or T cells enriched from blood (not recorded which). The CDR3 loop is CASSVSGSFTNNEQFF. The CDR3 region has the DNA TGTGCCAGCAGCGTTAGCGGGAGTTTTACTAACAATGAGCAGTTCTTC.